Presented here are 20 T cell receptor beta chains from one specimen sequenced in a study of T cells in localized non-small cell lung cancer. Here immunoSEQ multiplex PCR was the method, and the copy in TCRdb shows in-frame clones only, minus some. In the table there are about 83,000 clones, over 75% of which are singletons. The sequencing here drew on peripheral blood, taken before any cancer treatment. These receptors all stem from a female donor of 60 years or more with stage I lung adenocarcinoma.

V usage is TRBV19 and J usage is TRBJ1-2, with 9 positions matching TRBD1. V was pared by 6 bases and J by 1 base, with 9 bases of the junction left unmatched. The CDR3 loop spans 16 amino acids. Germline V gives CDR1 LNHDA, CDR2 SQIVND (reference sequence). CDR3 amino acids: CASRMETGGLNYGYTF. The CDR3 region has the DNA TGTGCCAGTAGGATGGAGACAGGGGGACTTAACTATGGCTACACCTTC.

In its sample, this clone was seen once. The chain carries TRBV2 and TRBJ2-1; D gene uncertain. V dropped 0 bases and J dropped 6 bases, with 9 bases sitting between them. The CDR3 contains 14 residues. Germline CDR1 SNHLY, CDR2 FYNNEI. CDR3 amino acids: CASSEALIFNEQFF. DNA for the CDR3: TGTGCCAGCAGTGAAGCGCTTATCTTCAATGAGCAGTTCTTC.

The chain recombines TRBV9 with TRBJ2-3; D remains unclear. The CDR3 spans 14 residues. Germline V gene data show CDR1 as SGDLS and CDR2 as YYNGEE. Trimming left V 0 bases short and J 2 bases short, with 7 bases between. The CDR3, as DNA: TGTGCCAGCAGCGTAGGGGCTTACACAGATACGCAGTATTTT. As protein: CASSVGAYTDTQYF. Complete variable domain (other parts from reference TRBV9 and TRBJ2-3): DSGVTQTPKHLITATGQRVTLRCSPRSGDLSVYWYQQSLDQGLQFLIQYYNGEERAKGNILERFSAQQFPDLHSELNLSSLELGDSALYFCASSVGAYTDTQYFGPGTRLTVL.

This chain uses TRBV10-3 with TRBJ2-2, with unresolved D. Trimming pared 7 bases from V and 0 bases from J, leaving 3 bases between. CDR1 and CDR2 (germline): ENHRY, SYGVKD. This CDR3 contains 12 residues. CDR3 in amino acids: CAITPNTGELFF. CDR3 nucleotides: TGTGCCATCACCCCGAACACCGGGGAGCTGTTTTTT.

The J gene is TRBJ1-1, the V gene TRBV7-2; D is undetermined. Germline values: CDR1 SGHTA, CDR2 FQGNSA. This CDR3 region has 15 residues. V dropped 6 bases and J dropped 2 bases, with 16 bases sitting between them. CDR3 protein: CASRRSPQANTEAFF. DNA for the CDR3: TGTGCCAGCAGACGGAGCCCCCAGGCAAACACTGAAGCTTTCTTT.

The V and J genes are TRBV7-7 and TRBJ2-2; D remains unclear. V dropped 4 bases and J dropped 1 base, with 4 bases sitting between them. CDR1 and CDR2 (germline): SSHAT, FNYEAQ (reference sequence). The CDR3 totals 13 residues. CDR3 loop: CASSSRNTGELFF. CDR3 DNA: TGTGCCAGCAGCTCTCGGAACACCGGGGAGCTGTTTTTT. The whole variable domain, filled in from reference TRBV7-7 and TRBJ2-2, reads GAGVSQSPRYKVTKRGQDVTLRCDPISSHATLYWYQQALGQGPEFLTYFNYEAQPDKSGLPSDRFSAERPEGSISTLTIQRTEQRDSAMYRCASSSRNTGELFFGEGSRLTVL.

V is TRBV7-9 and J is TRBJ1-1; D remains unclear. Looked up from germline, CDR1 is SEHNR and CDR2 is FQNEAQ (reference sequence). This CDR3 is built from 13 residues. V was shortened by 5 bases and J by 2 bases, with 9 bases between the two germline ends. The CDR3 DNA follows: TGTGCCAGCAGCCACCACCCAAACACTGAAGCTTTCTTT. It yields the protein CASSHHPNTEAFF.

In its sample, this clone was seen once. The chain links TRBV5-4 to TRBJ2-5, with 13 bases matching TRBD2. Germline CDR1 SGHNT, CDR2 YYREEE (reference sequence). The CDR3 is made up of 17 amino acids. V shed 5 bases and J 3 bases; nucleotides not matched to a gene: 10. CDR3 in amino acids: CASSFLTGTSGEETQYF. CDR3 coding DNA: TGTGCCAGCAGTTTCCTTACCGGGACTAGCGGGGAAGAGACCCAGTACTTC.

The rearrangement links TRBV20-1 to TRBJ2-5; D not resolved. Germline V gene data show CDR1 as DFQATT and CDR2 as SNEGSKA (reference sequence). V gave up 0 bases and J gave up 5 bases, with 4 bases separating them. CDR3 size: 11 residues. The chain's CDR3 is CSARELETQYF. The CDR3, as DNA: TGCAGTGCTAGAGAGCTGGAGACCCAGTACTTC.

The chain carries TRBV25-1 and TRBJ2-5; D perhaps matches TRBD2 (5 bases). The end of the DNA fits TRBJ2-7 better, so the J call may be wrong. The CDR3 runs to 14 residues. Germline-derived CDR1 and CDR2 are MGHDK and SYGVNS. In DNA, the CDR3 is TGTGCCAGCAGTGAACCCCGGGATTCCTACGAGCAGTACTTC. This sequence encodes CASSEPRDSYEQYF.

This clone showed up just a few times. This chain connects TRBV7-2 to TRBJ1-4; 7 positions agree with TRBD1. Germline assignment: CDR1 SGHTA and CDR2 FQGNSA. The CDR3 is made up of 15 amino acids. V lost 1 base and J lost 8; bases outside the gene matches: 7. CDR3 DNA sequence: TGTGCCAGCAGCTTAGTCGACAGGGTGAACGAAAAACTGTTTTTT. Amino acids: CASSLVDRVNEKLFF.

Ten or more counts support this clone. J is TRBJ1-1 and V is TRBV6-4; a weak D match, TRBD1 (6 bases). Trimming took 6 bases from V and 4 from J, leaving 21 bases between them. This CDR3 has 16 residues. Germline V CDR1 and CDR2: MRHNA, SNTAGT. This CDR3 reads CASRHGRGGFGTEAFF. The CDR3 nucleotides read TGTGCCAGCAGACACGGGAGAGGGGGTTTCGGCACTGAAGCTTTCTTT.

The chain has TRBV5-1 and TRBJ1-2, with D unresolved. The CDR3 has 13 residues. Per the germline V gene, CDR1 is SGHRS and CDR2 is YFSETQ. The ends were cut back, 0 bases at V and 10 bases at J, with 13 bases in the middle. The CDR3 nucleotides are TGCGCCAGCAGCTTGGGCGGTGAGTCCTTCTACACCTTC. This encodes CASSLGGESFYTF.

The chain links TRBV27 to TRBJ1-2; 7 bases line up with TRBD1. V dropped 3 bases and J dropped 7; count of bases not matched to a gene: 8. The CDR3 runs 14 residues. Germline CDR1 MNHEY, CDR2 SMNVEV (reference sequence). CDR3 loop: CASSFRTGVGGYTF. The CDR3 DNA sequence: TGTGCCAGCAGTTTCCGGACAGGAGTTGGTGGCTACACCTTC.

This clone was seen many times. The chain couples TRBV16 to TRBJ2-7; weak D call: TRBD1 (6 bases). The CDR3 is made up of 14 amino acids. The germline V and J ends were trimmed by 0 bases and 1 base, with 7 bases remaining between them. CDR1 is KGHSY, CDR2 FQNENV, per germline. The CDR3 loop is CASSQSQGSYEQYF. The CDR3 DNA sequence: TGTGCCAGCAGCCAATCACAGGGTTCCTACGAGCAGTACTTC.

The chain uses TRBV21-1 and TRBJ2-3. TRBV21-1 is deemed a pseudogene. This CDR3 comprises 12 residues. The CDR3 DNA is TGTGCCAGCAACCGATTCACAGATACGCAGTATTTT. This codes for CASNRFTDTQYF.

Here the CDR3 DNA reads TGCGCCAGCAGGGTCACAGGCTCCTATAATTCACCCCTCCACTTT. Protein sequence: CASRVTGSYNSPLHF. The V call is TRBV5-1, the J call TRBJ1-6, with TRBD1 as a possible D gene (5 bases). The germline V gene encodes CDR1 SGHRS and CDR2 YFSETQ. Trimming pared 5 bases from V and 0 bases from J, leaving 9 bases between. The CDR3 contains 15 residues.

The V gene is TRBV9, the J gene TRBJ2-1; no firm D call. The CDR3 spans 15 residues. Between the trimmed V and J ends, which lost 2 bases and 4 bases, there was a span of 13 bases. The germline V gene encodes CDR1 SGDLS and CDR2 YYNGEE. CDR3 nucleotide sequence: TGTGCCAGCAGCGTTGGTACAGAGTATTACAATGAGCAGTTCTTC. Translation gives CASSVGTEYYNEQFF.

J is TRBJ2-2 and V is TRBV19; weak D call: TRBD1 (5 bases). Germline V CDR1 and CDR2: LNHDA, SQIVND (reference sequence). V shed 6 bases and J shed 0 bases, with 11 bases lying between them. This CDR3 spans 15 amino acids. The DNA of the CDR3 is TGTGCCAGTAGGCTGGGGCTCACGAACACCGGGGAGCTGTTTTTT. Encoded protein: CASRLGLTNTGELFF.

The chain combines TRBV7-9 with TRBJ2-7; D is perhaps TRBD1 or TRBD2 (6 bases each). The V and J ends lost 4 bases and 2 bases respectively, with 12 bases between them. Germline values: CDR1 SEHNR, CDR2 FQNEAQ (reference sequence). The length of the CDR3 is 14 residues. The CDR3 sequence is CASSSYREAYEQYF. CDR3 DNA: TGTGCCAGCAGCTCTTACAGGGAGGCCTACGAGCAGTACTTC.